This entry lists 17 T cell receptor beta chains sequenced from one sample in a study of shared clonotypes between healthy human individuals (dated by TCRdb to the early 2020s). Library preparation employed the immunoSEQ multiplex PCR assay. The immuneACCESS repertoire file appears here via TCRdb, limited to in-frame rearrangements. These files lack a portion of the clones; in checked studies, under half of the deficit traces to unresolved V genes, and the cause of the others is not known. A total of roughly 330,000 clones appear in this sample, about 74% of them only once. 10% of the sample comes from the top ten. The source material was memory CD4+ T cells sorted from blood. The cell subset or site label here, explained by the study, means: CD45RA-negative fraction. The receptors were sampled from a man in his thirties or forties in good health.

This chain uses TRBV5-1 with TRBJ2-3; 13 bases agree with TRBD2. The ends lost 0 bases at V and 11 bases at J; junction bases unmatched: 15. CDR3 length equals 18 residues. CDR1 and CDR2 from the germline V gene are SGHRS and YFSETQ. CDR3 DNA: TGCGCCAGCAGCTTGGCCGGGACTAGCGGGACTGCTAACTCCTTGCAGTATTTT. Translation gives CASSLAGTSGTANSLQYF.

The V and J genes are TRBV7-9 and TRBJ1-1, with a weak D call TRBD1 (5 bases). The CDR3 is 14 amino acids. Germline V gene lookup returns CDR1 SEHNR and CDR2 FQNEAQ (reference sequence). The V end was cut by 5 bases, the J end by 1 base, with 11 bases between. CDR3 region: CASSPGGANTEAFF. The DNA of the CDR3 is TGTGCCAGCAGCCCGGGAGGGGCGAACACTGAAGCTTTCTTT.

The V gene is TRBV11-2, the J gene TRBJ2-2, with 8 bases fitting TRBD2. Trimming took 5 bases from V and 5 from J; bases not matched to a gene: 10. Germline V gives CDR1 SGHAT, CDR2 FQNNGV. This CDR3 contains 16 residues. This CDR3 reads CASSPTGGGKTGELFF. CDR3 in DNA: TGTGCCAGCAGCCCCACAGGCGGGGGGAAGACCGGGGAGCTGTTTTTT. Supplemented by reference TRBV11-2 and TRBJ2-2, the full variable domain reads EAGVAQSPRYKIIEKRQSVAFWCNPISGHATLYWYQQILGQGPKLLIQFQNNGVVDDSQLPKDRFSAERLKGVDSTLKIQPAKLEDSAVYLCASSPTGGGKTGELFFGEGSRLTVL.

The genes are TRBV27 and TRBJ2-7; the match to TRBD1 covers 11 bases. There are 14 residues in the CDR3. J was trimmed by 6 bases and V by 7 bases; bases with no gene match: 8. Germline CDR1 and CDR2: MNHEY and SMNVEV (reference sequence). As DNA, the CDR3 is TGTGCCAGCACCGACGGGACAGGGGGTCGCGAGCAGTACTTC. Amino acid sequence: CASTDGTGGREQYF.

CDR3 coding DNA: TGTGCCAGCGCCCCACTTGGGGACGAGCAGTACTTC. This sequence encodes CASAPLGDEQYF. The chain joins TRBV6-1 to TRBJ2-7; the D is unclear. Trimming cost V 8 bases and J 5 bases, with 13 bases left between them. Germline V gene sequence: CDR1 MNHNS, CDR2 SASEGT. The CDR3 length is 12 residues.

The rearrangement links TRBV19 to TRBJ2-7, with TRBD1 matching over 8 bases. CDR1 is LNHDA, CDR2 SQIVND, per germline (reference sequence). CDR3 length equals 15 residues. V lost 5 bases, J lost 0 bases, and 6 bases stayed unmatched. The CDR3 DNA sequence: TGTGCCAGTAGTCGCCGGACAGGGAGCTCCTACGAGCAGTACTTC. Residues: CASSRRTGSSYEQYF.

The chain joins TRBV4-1 to TRBJ2-2; D is undetermined. CDR1 and CDR2 (germline): MGHRA, YSYEKL. The CDR3 is 15 residues long. V shed 0 bases and J shed 4 bases, with 9 bases lying between them. CDR3 in amino acids: CASSQDMAGTGELFF. The CDR3 region has the DNA TGCGCCAGCAGCCAAGATATGGCCGGCACCGGGGAGCTGTTTTTT.

The chain carries TRBV9 and TRBJ1-3, with 10 bases identical to TRBD1. Germline CDR1 SGDLS, CDR2 YYNGEE. This CDR3 comprises 19 residues. The junction had 9 bases not matched to a gene; V was cut back by 0 bases and J by 0 bases. In DNA form, the CDR3 reads TGTGCCAGCAGCGTAGGCTTGGGACAGGGGATCGGCTCTGGAAACACCATATATTTT. Residues: CASSVGLGQGIGSGNTIYF.

This clone has just a few counts. This chain links TRBV13 with TRBJ2-2; D remains ambiguous. The germline V gene has CDR1 PRHDT and CDR2 FYEKMQ (reference sequence). With 0 bases removed from V and 5 bases from J, the gap between germline ends came to 10 bases. This CDR3 region has 15 residues. The CDR3 reads CASSLGLKGTGELFF. The CDR3 nucleotides are TGTGCCAGCAGCTTAGGCCTCAAGGGTACCGGGGAGCTGTTTTTT. Complete variable domain (other parts from reference TRBV13 and TRBJ2-2): AAGVIQSPRHLIKEKRETATLKCYPIPRHDTVYWYQQGPGQDPQFLISFYEKMQSDKGSIPDRFSAQQFSDYHSELNMSSLELGDSALYFCASSLGLKGTGELFFGEGSRLTVL.

V is TRBV27 and J is TRBJ2-3; D remains ambiguous. Looked up from germline, CDR1 is MNHEY and CDR2 is SMNVEV (reference sequence). The CDR3 spans 13 residues. V was shortened by 2 bases and J by 5 bases, with 8 bases between the two germline ends. The CDR3 is CASSLEAVDTQYF. In DNA, the CDR3 is TGTGCCAGCAGTTTAGAGGCTGTAGATACGCAGTATTTT.

The chain uses TRBV6-5 and TRBJ1-5; tentatively, D is TRBD1 (6 bases). Trimming shortened V by 5 bases and J by 5 bases, and 10 bases separated the two germline ends. The CDR3 is 13 amino acids. Germline V CDR1 and CDR2: MNHEY, SVGAGI. The CDR3 is CASSQGTYQPQHF. The CDR3 DNA reads as TGTGCCAGCAGTCAGGGGACGTATCAGCCCCAGCATTTT.

The chain employs TRBV18 and TRBJ1-1; 9 bases match TRBD1. This CDR3 has 15 residues. CDR1 and CDR2 from the germline V gene are KGHSH and LQKENI. Unmatched junction bases numbered 3, after V lost 4 bases and J lost 0 bases. The CDR3 loop reads CASSQQGALNTEAFF. The CDR3 DNA is TGTGCCAGCTCACAACAGGGGGCCCTGAACACTGAAGCTTTCTTT.

This clone has ten or more counts. This chain joins TRBV5-1 and TRBJ2-1; 7 bases fit TRBD2. The germline V gene encodes CDR1 SGHRS and CDR2 YFSETQ. The V gene end was trimmed by 0 bases and the J gene end by 4 bases; junction bases not matched to a gene: 7. The CDR3 extends over 16 amino acids. CDR3 nucleotide sequence: TGCGCCAGCAGCTTGGATCCGGGACTACAGTACAATGAGCAGTTCTTC. Translating gives CASSLDPGLQYNEQFF.

The V and J genes are TRBV7-9 and TRBJ2-7; no definite D call. This CDR3 region has 14 residues. Germline lookup yields CDR1 SEHNR and CDR2 FQNEAQ (reference sequence). V gave up 1 base and J gave up 1 base, with 8 bases separating them. The CDR3 spells CASSLGQESYEQYF. CDR3 DNA: TGTGCCAGCAGCTTAGGGCAGGAGTCCTACGAGCAGTACTTC.

The chain links TRBV4-2 to TRBJ2-3; a weak D match, TRBD2 (5 bases). V was trimmed by 0 bases and J by 14 bases, leaving 18 bases between them. The CDR3 length is 14 residues. Germline loops: CDR1 LGHNA, CDR2 YNFKEQ. This CDR3 is CASSQDTGGRSPYF. Here the CDR3 DNA reads TGTGCCAGCAGCCAAGATACCGGAGGTCGTTCCCCGTATTTT.

The rearrangement links TRBV7-2 to TRBJ1-1, with a possible D match to TRBD1 (5 bases). This CDR3 spans 15 amino acids. Germline values: CDR1 SGHTA, CDR2 FQGNSA. V was shortened by 6 bases and J by 1 base, with 15 bases between the two germline ends. CDR3 protein: CASRRDRVANTEAFF. The CDR3 bases are TGTGCCAGCAGACGGGACCGGGTGGCGAACACTGAAGCTTTCTTT.

The V and J genes are TRBV5-6 and TRBJ1-1; D might be TRBD1 (6 bases). Germline V gives CDR1 SGHDT, CDR2 YYEEEE. V was cut by 2 bases and J by 1 base, with 12 bases left in between. The CDR3 runs 15 residues. The CDR3 spells CASSLQGWGNTEAFF. CDR3 in DNA: TGTGCCAGCAGCTTACAGGGTTGGGGGAACACTGAAGCTTTCTTT.